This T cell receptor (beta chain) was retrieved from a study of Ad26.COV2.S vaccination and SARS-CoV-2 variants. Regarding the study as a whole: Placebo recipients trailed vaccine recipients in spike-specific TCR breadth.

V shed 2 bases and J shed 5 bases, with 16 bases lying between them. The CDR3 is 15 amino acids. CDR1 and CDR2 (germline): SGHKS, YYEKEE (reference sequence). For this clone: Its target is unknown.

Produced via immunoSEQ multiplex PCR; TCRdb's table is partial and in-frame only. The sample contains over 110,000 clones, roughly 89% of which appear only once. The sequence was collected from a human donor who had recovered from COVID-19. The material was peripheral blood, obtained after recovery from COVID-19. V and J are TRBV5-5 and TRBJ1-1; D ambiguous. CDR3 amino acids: CASSFSPSYATEAFF. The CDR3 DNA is TGTGCCAGCAGCTTTTCGCCCTCGTATGCGACTGAAGCTTTCTTT.